The rows below give T cell receptor beta chains drawn from one sample of a study of metastatic and nonmetastatic thyroid tumors. Using MiXCR, TCRdb re-called clones from the PCR reads. The data show tens of thousands of clones, more than 25% seen once. Sequencing was performed on blood. These TCRs come from a female donor with papillary thyroid cancer or a benign thyroid nodule (not recorded which). Some clones in this sample may be carry-over from other donors' samples. Both conserved end residues are part of each CDR3. D genes are given only for firm matches. Size is omitted from some rows. Given values are once, few, many or a class for expanded clones.

J,D,size,V,DNA,CDR3
TRBJ2-1,-,medium-sized,TRBV6-4,TGTGCCAGCAGTGACTCGACCAACAATGAGCAGTTCTTC,CASSDSTNNEQFF
TRBJ1-1,-,many,TRBV19,TGTGCCAGTAGTCAGAGACTGAACACTGAAGCTTTCTTT,CASSQRLNTEAFF
TRBJ1-1,TRBD1,-,TRBV6-1,TGTGCCACCGGACAGGGCCTAGGGAACACTGAAGCTTTCTTT,CATGQGLGNTEAFF
TRBJ2-1,TRBD2,many,TRBV5-1,TGCGCCAGCAGCTTGAGCAGCGGGAGCTCCTACAATGAGCAGTTCTTC,CASSLSSGSSYNEQFF
TRBJ2-1,TRBD2,many,TRBV5-4,TGTGCCAGCAGTGTAGCCGGGAGGACTTACAATGAGCAGTTCTTC,CASSVAGRTYNEQFF
TRBJ2-3,TRBD2,many,TRBV4-2,TGTGCCAGCAGCCCAACTAGCGGAGCTAGCACAGATACGCAGTATTTT,CASSPTSGASTDTQYF
TRBJ2-7,TRBD2,-,TRBV5-6,TGTGCCAGCAGCTTCCCTAGCGGGGGGTTATACGAGCAGTACTTC,CASSFPSGGLYEQYF
TRBJ1-2,-,many,TRBV14,TGTGCCAGCAGCCAAATGACAGAGAACTATGGCTACACCTTC,CASSQMTENYGYTF
TRBJ2-2,-,many,TRBV2,TGTGCCAGCAGTTCAGGCAGTTACACCGGGGAGCTGTTTTTT,CASSSGSYTGELFF
TRBJ1-1,-,-,TRBV28,TGTGCCATCAGCCCCACGGGGAGCCAGGGGACTGAAGCTTTCTTT,CAISPTGSQGTEAFF
TRBJ1-2,-,many,TRBV11-2,TGTGCCAGCAGCTTACTCCTCCTTCAGGGCTACACCTTC,CASSLLLLQGYTF
TRBJ1-1,-,-,TRBV7-9,TGTGCCAGCAGCCCAGGGTCGAGCGGTGAAGCTTTCTTT,CASSPGSSGEAFF
TRBJ2-7,-,few,TRBV19,TGTGCCAGTAGTAGAGGGTCCGAGCAGTACTTC,CASSRGSEQYF
TRBJ1-5,TRBD1,many,TRBV27,TGTGCCAGCAGTTTGACAGGGTCCAATCAGCCCCAGCATTTT,CASSLTGSNQPQHF
TRBJ1-5,-,-,TRBV5-1,TGCGCCAGCAGCGAGCAGAGCAATCAGCCCCAGCATTTT,CASSEQSNQPQHF
TRBJ2-1,-,many,TRBV28,TGTGCCAGCAGTTTCAGGAATGAGCAGTTCTTC,CASSFRNEQFF
TRBJ1-2,-,many,TRBV19,TGTGCCAGTACCCCCACCCCGGGGGGGGGCTATGGCTACACCTTC,CASTPTPGGGYGYTF
TRBJ2-6,TRBD2,few,TRBV4-1,TGCGCCAGCAGCCGACCCGCGGGACTAGCGGGAGGGCAGGGGGCCAACGTCCTGACTTTC,CASSRPAGLAGGQGANVLTF
TRBJ2-7,-,-,TRBV20-1,TGCAGTGCCTTGGCCGTAGGGGGTCGCTCCTACGAGCAGTACTTC,CSALAVGGRSYEQYF
TRBJ1-6,-,many,TRBV5-4,TGTGCCAGCAGCCTAGCCGGACAGAATTCACCCCTCCACTTT,CASSLAGQNSPLHF
TRBJ2-7,-,many,TRBV4-2,TGTGCCAGCAGCCAAGAGGGGCACGAGCAGTACTTC,CASSQEGHEQYF
TRBJ2-5,-,few,TRBV6-2/TRBV6-3,TGTGCCAGCAGTTACTCGACGGCTCCAGGGGAGACCCAGTACTTC,CASSYSTAPGETQYF